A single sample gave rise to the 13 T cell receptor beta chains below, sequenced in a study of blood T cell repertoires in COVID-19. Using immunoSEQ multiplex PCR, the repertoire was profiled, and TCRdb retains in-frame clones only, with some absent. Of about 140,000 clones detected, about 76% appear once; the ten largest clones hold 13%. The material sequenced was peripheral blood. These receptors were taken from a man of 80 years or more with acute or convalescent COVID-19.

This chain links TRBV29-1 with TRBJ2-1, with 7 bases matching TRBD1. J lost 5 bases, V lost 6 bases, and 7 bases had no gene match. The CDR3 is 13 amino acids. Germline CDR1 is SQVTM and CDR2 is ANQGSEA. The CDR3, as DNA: TGCAGCGTAGACAGGGTGGGGAACAATGAGCAGTTCTTC. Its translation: CSVDRVGNNEQFF.

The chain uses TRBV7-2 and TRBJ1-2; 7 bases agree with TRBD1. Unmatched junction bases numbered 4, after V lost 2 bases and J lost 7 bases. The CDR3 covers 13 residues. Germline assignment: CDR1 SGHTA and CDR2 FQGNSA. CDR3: CASSLSEGAGYTF. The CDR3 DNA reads TGTGCCAGCAGCTTAAGTGAGGGGGCTGGCTACACCTTC.

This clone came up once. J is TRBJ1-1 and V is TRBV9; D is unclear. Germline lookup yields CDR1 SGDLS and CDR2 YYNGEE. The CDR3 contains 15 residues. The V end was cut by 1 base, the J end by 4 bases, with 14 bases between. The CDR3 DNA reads TGTGCCAGCAGCGTAACCTCTCTCTCGGTCACTGAAGCTTTCTTT. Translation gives CASSVTSLSVTEAFF.

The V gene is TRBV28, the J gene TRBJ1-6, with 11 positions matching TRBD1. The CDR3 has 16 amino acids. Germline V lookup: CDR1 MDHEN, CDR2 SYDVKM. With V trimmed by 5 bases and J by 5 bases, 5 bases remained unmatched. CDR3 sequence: CASSTGDRGNNSPLHF. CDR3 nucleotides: TGTGCCAGCAGTACCGGGGACAGGGGGAATAATTCACCCCTCCACTTT.

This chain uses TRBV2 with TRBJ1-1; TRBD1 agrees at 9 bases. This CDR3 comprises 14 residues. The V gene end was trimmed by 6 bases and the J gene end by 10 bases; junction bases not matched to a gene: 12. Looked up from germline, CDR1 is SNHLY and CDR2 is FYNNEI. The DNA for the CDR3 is TGTGCCAGCAGAGAACAGGGGGCAGGTCGTAGAGCTTTCTTT. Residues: CASREQGAGRRAFF. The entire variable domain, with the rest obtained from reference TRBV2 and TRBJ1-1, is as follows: EPEVTQTPSHQVTQMGQEVILRCVPISNHLYFYWYRQILGQKVEFLVSFYNNEISEKSEIFDDQFSVERPDGSNFTLKIRSTKLEDSAMYFCASREQGAGRRAFFGQGTRLTVV.

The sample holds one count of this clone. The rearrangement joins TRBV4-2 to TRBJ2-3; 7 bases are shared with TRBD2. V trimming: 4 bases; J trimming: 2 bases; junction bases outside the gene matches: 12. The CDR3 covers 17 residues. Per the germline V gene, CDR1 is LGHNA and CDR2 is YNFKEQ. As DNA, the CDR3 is TGTGCCAGCAGCCCCCGACTAGCCAGTCCCCCCACAGATACGCAGTATTTT. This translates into CASSPRLASPPTDTQYF.

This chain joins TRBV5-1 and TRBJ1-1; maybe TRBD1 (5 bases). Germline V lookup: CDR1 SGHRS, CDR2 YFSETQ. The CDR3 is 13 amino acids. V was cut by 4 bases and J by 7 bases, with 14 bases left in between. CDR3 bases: TGCGCCAGCAGCCCCTTGACAGCCAATGAAGCTTTCTTT. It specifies CASSPLTANEAFF.

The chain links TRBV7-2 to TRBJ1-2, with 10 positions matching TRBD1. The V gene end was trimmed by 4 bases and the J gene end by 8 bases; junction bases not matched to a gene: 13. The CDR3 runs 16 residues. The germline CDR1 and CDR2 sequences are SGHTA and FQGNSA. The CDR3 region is CASSSAPRQGAGGYTF. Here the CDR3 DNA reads TGTGCCAGCAGCTCAGCACCGAGACAGGGGGCAGGGGGCTACACCTTC.

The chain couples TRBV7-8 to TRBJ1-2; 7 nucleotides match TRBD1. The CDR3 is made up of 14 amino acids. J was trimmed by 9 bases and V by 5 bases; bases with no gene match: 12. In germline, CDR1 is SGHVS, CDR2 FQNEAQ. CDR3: CASSGRDSAISYTF. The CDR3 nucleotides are TGTGCCAGCAGCGGCCGGGACAGTGCTATTAGCTACACCTTC.

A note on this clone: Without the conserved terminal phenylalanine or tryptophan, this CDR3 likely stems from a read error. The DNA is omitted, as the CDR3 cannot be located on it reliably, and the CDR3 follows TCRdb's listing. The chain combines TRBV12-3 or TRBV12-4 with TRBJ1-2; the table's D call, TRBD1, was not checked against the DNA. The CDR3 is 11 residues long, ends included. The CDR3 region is CASSAGLIASI.

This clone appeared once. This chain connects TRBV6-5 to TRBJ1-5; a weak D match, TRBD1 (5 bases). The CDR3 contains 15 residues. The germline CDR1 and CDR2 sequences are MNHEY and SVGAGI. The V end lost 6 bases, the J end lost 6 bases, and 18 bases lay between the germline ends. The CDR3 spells CASSLGVQGGQPQHF. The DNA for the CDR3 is TGTGCCAGCAGCCTGGGGGTGCAGGGAGGTCAGCCCCAGCATTTT.

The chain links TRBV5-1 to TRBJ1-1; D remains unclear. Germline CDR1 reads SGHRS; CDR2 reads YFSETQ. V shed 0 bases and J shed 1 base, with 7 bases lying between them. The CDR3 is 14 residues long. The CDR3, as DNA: TGCGCCAGCAGCTTGGAGCCCGGGAACACTGAAGCTTTCTTT. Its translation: CASSLEPGNTEAFF.

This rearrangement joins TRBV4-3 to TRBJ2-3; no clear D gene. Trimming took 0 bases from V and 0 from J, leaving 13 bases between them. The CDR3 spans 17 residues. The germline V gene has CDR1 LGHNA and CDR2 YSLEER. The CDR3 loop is CASSQDGGTASTDTQYF. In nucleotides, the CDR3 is TGCGCCAGCAGCCAAGATGGTGGAACAGCTAGCACAGATACGCAGTATTTT.